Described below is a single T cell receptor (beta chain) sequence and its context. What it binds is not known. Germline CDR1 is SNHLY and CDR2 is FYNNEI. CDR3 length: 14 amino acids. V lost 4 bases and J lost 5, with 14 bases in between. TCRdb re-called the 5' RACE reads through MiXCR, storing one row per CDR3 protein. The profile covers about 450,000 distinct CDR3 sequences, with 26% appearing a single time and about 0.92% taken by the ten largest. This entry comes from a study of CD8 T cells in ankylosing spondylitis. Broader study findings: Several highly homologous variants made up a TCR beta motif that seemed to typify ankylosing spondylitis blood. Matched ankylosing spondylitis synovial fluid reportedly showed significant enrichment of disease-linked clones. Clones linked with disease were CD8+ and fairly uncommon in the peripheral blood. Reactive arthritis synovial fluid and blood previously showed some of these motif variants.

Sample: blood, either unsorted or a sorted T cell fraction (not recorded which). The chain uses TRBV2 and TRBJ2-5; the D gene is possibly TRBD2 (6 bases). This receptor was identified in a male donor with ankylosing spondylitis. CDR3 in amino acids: CASSVTTRGETQYF. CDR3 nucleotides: TGTGCCAGCAGTGTGACTACCCGGGGGGAGACCCAGTACTTC. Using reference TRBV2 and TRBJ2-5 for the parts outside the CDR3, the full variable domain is EPEVTQTPSHQVTQMGQEVILRCVPISNHLYFYWYRQILGQKVEFLVSFYNNEISEKSEIFDDQFSVERPDGSNFTLKIRSTKLEDSAMYFCASSVTTRGETQYFGPGTRLLVL.